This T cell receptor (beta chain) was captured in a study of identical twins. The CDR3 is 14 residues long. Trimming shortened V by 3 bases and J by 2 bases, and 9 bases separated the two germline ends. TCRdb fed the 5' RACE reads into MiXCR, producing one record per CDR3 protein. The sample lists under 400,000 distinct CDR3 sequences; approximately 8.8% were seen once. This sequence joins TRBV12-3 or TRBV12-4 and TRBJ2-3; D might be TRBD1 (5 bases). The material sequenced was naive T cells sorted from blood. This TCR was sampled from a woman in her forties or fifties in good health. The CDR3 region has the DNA TGTGCCAGCAGTTTCTGGGGCCACACAGATACGCAGTATTTT. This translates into CASSFWGHTDTQYF.